One sample yielded the 22 T cell receptor beta chains listed below, sequenced in a study of blood T cell repertoires in COVID-19. TCRdb keeps only in-frame clones here, not all; method: immunoSEQ multiplex PCR. The sample lists about 58,000 clones, about 85% occurring once. Sequencing input: peripheral blood. The receptors here all came from a woman in her seventies with active COVID-19.

About this clone itself: One junction end disagrees with the germline gene, perhaps due to a read error. V usage is TRBV7-6 and J usage is TRBJ1-1, with a possible D match to TRBD1 (6 bases). This CDR3 region has 16 residues. Germline V CDR1 and CDR2: SGHVS, FNYEAQ. DNA of the CDR3: TGTGCCAGCAGCTACGGGCAGGGGAAAGTGAAAACTGAAGCTTTCTTT. It encodes CASSYGQGKVKTEAFF.

J is TRBJ1-4 and V is TRBV3-1 (or the pseudogene TRBV3-2); D unclear. Germline CDR1 and CDR2: LGHDT and YNNKEL (reference sequence). The CDR3 is made up of 15 amino acids. The V end was cut by 0 bases, the J end by 0 bases, with 5 bases between. The CDR3 nucleotides are TGTGCCAGCAGCCAAGATGCAGCAACTAATGAAAAACTGTTTTTT. Residues: CASSQDAATNEKLFF.

The chain links TRBV5-8 to TRBJ1-5, with D possibly TRBD1 on 6 matching bases. CDR3 length equals 14 residues. The germline gives CDR1 SGHTS, CDR2 YDEGEE. V lost 3 bases, J lost 9 bases, and 16 bases lay in between. In DNA, the CDR3 is TGTGCCAGCAGCTGGGACATGTTAGGAACGCCCCAGCATTTT. This gives the protein CASSWDMLGTPQHF. Drawing the rest from reference TRBV5-8 and TRBJ1-5, the complete variable domain is EAGVTQSPTHLIKTRGQQATLRCSPISGHTSVYWYQQALGLGLQFLLWYDEGEERNRGNFPPRFSGRQFPNYSSELNVNALELEDSALYLCASSWDMLGTPQHFGDGTRLSIL.

This clone was seen only a few times. This rearrangement joins TRBV19 to TRBJ2-3; TRBD2 matches at 16 bases. CDR3 length equals 15 residues. From germline, CDR1 is LNHDA and CDR2 SQIVND (reference sequence). V gave up 9 bases and J gave up 5 bases; unmatched junction bases: 5. CDR3 in amino acids: CASGTSGRVGDTQYF. CDR3 in DNA: TGTGCCAGCGGGACTAGCGGGAGGGTCGGAGATACGCAGTATTTT.

This chain uses TRBV28 with TRBJ2-3, with a possible D match to TRBD1 (6 bases). Germline CDR1 is MDHEN and CDR2 is SYDVKM. The CDR3 is 16 amino acids. Trimming took 2 bases from V and 1 from J, leaving 13 bases between them. The CDR3 here is CASSLDRSWGTDTQYF. The CDR3, as DNA: TGTGCCAGCAGTTTAGACAGGTCTTGGGGCACAGATACGCAGTATTTT.

The V call is TRBV5-1, the J call TRBJ1-3; tentative D call: TRBD1 (5 bases). Trimming cost V 0 bases and J 0 bases, with 13 bases left between them. The CDR3 covers 17 residues. From germline, CDR1 is SGHRS and CDR2 YFSETQ. CDR3: CASSLGQPGDSGNTIYF. The CDR3 nucleotides are TGCGCCAGCAGCTTGGGACAGCCGGGGGACTCTGGAAACACCATATATTTT.

The chain joins TRBV18 to TRBJ1-3; D uncertain. Trimming shortened V by 3 bases and J by 8 bases, and 17 bases separated the two germline ends. This CDR3 region has 15 residues. CDR1 is KGHSH, CDR2 LQKENI, per germline. Here the CDR3 reads CASSPNSEWVHTIYF. As DNA, the CDR3 is TGTGCCAGCTCACCTAACAGTGAATGGGTCCACACCATATATTTT.

This rearrangement joins TRBV19 to TRBJ2-2; 9 nucleotides match TRBD1. Germline V gene data show CDR1 as LNHDA and CDR2 as SQIVND (reference sequence). With V trimmed by 5 bases and J by 5 bases, 9 bases remained unmatched. The CDR3 is 16 residues long. CDR3 protein: CASSSQRDRATGELFF. The CDR3 DNA reads TGTGCCAGTAGTTCTCAACGGGACAGGGCGACCGGGGAGCTGTTTTTT.

The table lists this clone with a few counts. This chain links TRBV6-5 with TRBJ1-2, with 7 positions matching TRBD1. V trimming: 7 bases; J trimming: 7 bases; junction bases outside the gene matches: 9. Germline V CDR1 and CDR2: MNHEY, SVGAGI. This CDR3 comprises 13 residues. The CDR3 spells CASNPTGAGGYTF. In nucleotides, the CDR3 is TGTGCCAGCAACCCTACAGGGGCCGGTGGCTACACCTTC.

V gene TRBV7-3 combines with J gene TRBJ2-1; TRBD2 aligns across 9 bases. The V and J ends lost 3 bases and 6 bases, in that order; junction bases with no gene match: 9. This CDR3 has 16 residues. Germline V gene lookup returns CDR1 SGHTA and CDR2 FQGTGA. CDR3 protein: CASSLTPGTSRNEQFF. For the CDR3, the DNA is TGTGCCAGCAGCTTGACACCCGGGACTAGCCGCAATGAGCAGTTCTTC.

The V gene is TRBV11-2, the J gene TRBJ2-7, with 9 positions matching TRBD2. There are 14 residues in the CDR3. V trimming: 6 bases; J trimming: 5 bases; junction bases outside the gene matches: 8. The germline CDR1 and CDR2 sequences are SGHAT and FQNNGV. The CDR3 region is CASRERREGDEQYF. The CDR3 DNA is TGTGCCAGCAGGGAAAGGCGGGAGGGGGACGAGCAGTACTTC. Full variable domain (outside the CDR3, taken from reference TRBV11-2 and TRBJ2-7): EAGVAQSPRYKIIEKRQSVAFWCNPISGHATLYWYQQILGQGPKLLIQFQNNGVVDDSQLPKDRFSAERLKGVDSTLKIQPAKLEDSAVYLCASRERREGDEQYFGPGTRLTVT.

The CDR3 loop is CASSQEGGQGATSNQPQHF. CDR3 nucleotides: TGCGCCAGCAGCCAAGAAGGGGGACAGGGCGCAACCAGCAATCAGCCCCAGCATTTT. V gene TRBV4-1 combines with J gene TRBJ1-5; the match to TRBD1 covers 9 bases. The CDR3 extends over 19 amino acids. Unmatched junction bases numbered 10, after V lost 0 bases and J lost 1 base. Germline-derived CDR1 and CDR2 are MGHRA and YSYEKL.

V gene TRBV29-1 combines with J gene TRBJ1-3; TRBD1 matches 8 bases. CDR1 and CDR2 (germline): SQVTM, ANQGSEA. There are 12 residues in the CDR3. The ends lost 7 bases at V and 6 bases at J; junction bases unmatched: 5. The CDR3 here is CSAETGVNTIYF. The DNA of the CDR3 is TGCAGCGCCGAGACAGGGGTAAACACCATATATTTT.

V usage is TRBV27 and J usage is TRBJ2-7; 9 bases agree with TRBD1. Trimming at V came to 5 bases and at J to 3 bases, leaving 8 bases not matched to a gene. The CDR3 is made up of 15 amino acids. Germline V gene sequence: CDR1 MNHEY, CDR2 SMNVEV (reference sequence). This chain's CDR3 is CASSPSGDRDYEQYF. CDR3 in DNA: TGTGCCAGCAGTCCATCAGGGGACAGGGACTACGAGCAGTACTTC.

The chain joins TRBV3-1 (or the pseudogene TRBV3-2) to TRBJ2-6, with 9 bases identical to TRBD2. Germline CDR1 reads LGHDT; CDR2 reads YNNKEL (reference sequence). J was trimmed by 2 bases and V by 8 bases; bases with no gene match: 13. CDR3 length: 18 residues. CDR3 DNA: TGTGCCAGCCGCAACCTTAGCGGGAGTGTTACTGGGGCCAACGTCCTGACTTTC. It codes for CASRNLSGSVTGANVLTF.

This sequence joins TRBV9 and TRBJ1-4, with TRBD1 matching 7 bases. This CDR3 has 15 amino acids. Germline V gene data show CDR1 as SGDLS and CDR2 as YYNGEE. The J segment lost 1 base and the V segment lost 0 bases, leaving 0 bases of the junction unmatched. The CDR3 DNA reads as TGTGCCAGCAGCGTAGACAGGGGAACTAATGAAAAACTGTTTTTT. Protein product: CASSVDRGTNEKLFF.

J is TRBJ2-3 and V is TRBV24-1; the match to TRBD2 covers 13 bases. Germline V lookup: CDR1 KGHDR, CDR2 SFDVKD. V was pared by 3 bases and J by 2 bases, with 4 bases of the junction left unmatched. The CDR3 is 17 amino acids. CDR3 DNA: TGTGCCACCAGTGATAGGACTAGCGGGAGCTTCACAGATACGCAGTATTTT. Protein sequence: CATSDRTSGSFTDTQYF.

The CDR3 DNA follows: TGTGCCAGCAGACTAAGGGGAAACTATGGCTACACCTTC. Its protein product is CASRLRGNYGYTF. This chain uses TRBV27 with TRBJ1-2, with a weak D call TRBD1 (5 bases). The CDR3 covers 13 residues. CDR1 MNHEY and CDR2 SMNVEV come from the germline V gene (reference sequence). Trimming removed 6 bases from V and 2 bases from J, with 10 bases in between.

This sequence joins TRBV28 and TRBJ2-1; D is undetermined. This CDR3 has 12 amino acids. Deletions cut 7 bases from V and 4 bases from J, with 8 bases between. In germline, CDR1 is MDHEN, CDR2 SYDVKM. The CDR3 DNA sequence: TGTGCCAGCATCTCGGTTTACAATGAGCAGTTCTTC. It yields the protein CASISVYNEQFF. The entire variable domain, with the rest obtained from reference TRBV28 and TRBJ2-1, is as follows: DVKVTQSSRYLVKRTGEKVFLECVQDMDHENMFWYRQDPGLGLRLIYFSYDVKMKEKGDIPEGYSVSREKKERFSLILESASTNQTSMYLCASISVYNEQFFGPGTRLTVL.

This clone was counted a single time. The chain carries TRBV5-1 and TRBJ2-5, with TRBD1 matching over 8 bases. After removal of 2 bases from V and 0 bases from J, the junction contained 12 bases not matched to a gene. Germline V lookup: CDR1 SGHRS, CDR2 YFSETQ. This CDR3 contains 18 residues. The CDR3 nucleotides are TGCGCCAGCAGCTTTACCCCCCAGGGGGCTGGATACCAAGAGACCCAGTACTTC. Its translation: CASSFTPQGAGYQETQYF. Full variable domain (outside the CDR3, taken from reference TRBV5-1 and TRBJ2-5): KAGVTQTPRYLIKTRGQQVTLSCSPISGHRSVSWYQQTPGQGLQFLFEYFSETQRNKGNFPGRFSGRQFSNSRSEMNVSTLELGDSALYLCASSFTPQGAGYQETQYFGPGTRLLVL.

This clone was observed once. The rearrangement links TRBV28 to TRBJ2-1; TRBD2 aligns across 9 bases. The V gene's germline CDR1 is MDHEN and CDR2 SYDVKM. The CDR3 length is 16 residues. V shed 5 bases and J 4 bases; nucleotides not matched to a gene: 9. The CDR3 spells CASSLSGTSSYNEQFF. CDR3 in DNA: TGTGCCAGCAGTCTGTCCGGGACTAGCAGTTACAATGAGCAGTTCTTC.

This clone has only a few counts. The chain carries TRBV27 and TRBJ1-2, with 9 bases identical to TRBD1. The CDR3 covers 14 residues. The germline V gene encodes CDR1 MNHEY and CDR2 SMNVEV (reference sequence). Trimming cost V 6 bases and J 8 bases; bases outside gene matches: 10. CDR3 DNA: TGTGCCAGCAGATACGACAGGGGGTCCCTCGGCTACACCTTC. Translating gives CASRYDRGSLGYTF.